These 15 T cell receptor beta chains were all obtained from the same sample, sequenced in a study of CD8 T cells in Susac syndrome. Roughly 0.45 to 1 ug RNA was reverse transcribed with random hexamers. TCRdb re-derived calls from the immunoSEQ multiplex PCR reads in MiXCR, one entry per CDR3 protein. This sample yields around 150,000 distinct CDR3 sequences, of which roughly 95% are seen a single time; 0.09% to 0.1% belongs to the top ten. The source material was CD4+ T cells from PBMCs. All receptors derive from a human donor with multiple sclerosis.

This clonotype is a singleton in its sample. The chain recombines TRBV30 with TRBJ2-1, with TRBD1 identical over 7 bases. This CDR3 spans 14 amino acids. Losses at the gene ends were 5 bases for V and 4 bases for J; bases not matched to a gene: 8. Looked up from germline, CDR1 is GTSNPN and CDR2 is SVGIG (reference sequence). CDR3 region: CAWRRGQFYNEQFF. The CDR3 DNA follows: TGTGCCTGGCGCCGGGGACAGTTTTACAATGAGCAGTTCTTC.

The chain recombines TRBV11-2 with TRBJ2-5, with 7 nucleotides matching TRBD2. The CDR3 length is 16 residues. From germline, CDR1 is SGHAT and CDR2 FQNNGV. J was trimmed by 1 base and V by 5 bases; bases with no gene match: 10. The CDR3 loop is CASSQERGGVQETQYF. Here the CDR3 DNA reads TGTGCCAGCAGCCAGGAACGTGGGGGGGTCCAAGAGACCCAGTACTTC.

The chain joins TRBV7-2 to TRBJ2-6; 7 nucleotides agree with TRBD1. The V gene end was trimmed by 4 bases and the J gene end by 0 bases; junction bases not matched to a gene: 6. CDR1 and CDR2 (germline): SGHTA, FQGNSA. This CDR3 comprises 17 residues. CDR3 sequence reads: CASSYRQGSSGANVLTF. CDR3 sequence (DNA): TGTGCCAGCAGCTACCGACAGGGCAGCTCTGGGGCCAACGTCCTGACTTTC.

V gene TRBV28 combines with J gene TRBJ2-5; D is perhaps TRBD2 (5 bases). Trimming removed 5 bases from V and 1 base from J, with 11 bases in between. The CDR3 length is 14 residues. CDR1 and CDR2 from the germline V gene are MDHEN and SYDVKM. The CDR3, as DNA: TGTGCCAGCAGTCAGCGGACGCTCCAAGAGACCCAGTACTTC. Protein sequence: CASSQRTLQETQYF.

This CDR3 is CASSRADEQYF. In nucleotides, the CDR3 is TGTGCCAGCTCTCGGGCCGACGAGCAGTACTTC. The J gene is TRBJ2-7, the V gene TRBV7-9, with D hard to call. Germline loops: CDR1 SEHNR, CDR2 FQNEAQ (reference sequence). CDR3 size: 11 residues. V was pared by 8 bases and J by 5 bases, with 10 bases between. Drawing the rest from reference TRBV7-9 and TRBJ2-7, the complete variable domain is DTGVSQNPRHKITKRGQNVTFRCDPISEHNRLYWYRQTLGQGPEFLTYFQNEAQLEKSRLLSDRFSAERPKGSFSTLEIQRTEQGDSAMYLCASSRADEQYFGPGTRLTVT.

The V and J genes are TRBV10-3 and TRBJ2-7; D is undetermined. Per germline, CDR1 ENHRY and CDR2 SYGVKD. V lost 2 bases to trimming and J lost 0 bases, with 2 bases between them. The CDR3 consists of 12 residues. This chain's CDR3 is CAISETSYEQYF. The CDR3 DNA reads TGTGCCATCAGTGAGACCTCCTACGAGCAGTACTTC.

The chain carries TRBV29-1 and TRBJ2-5, with D hard to call. Germline V gene lookup returns CDR1 SQVTM and CDR2 ANQGSEA. The CDR3 sequence is 12 residues long. The V end was cut by 4 bases, the J end by 5 bases, with 11 bases between. The CDR3 region has the DNA TGCAGCGTTGTACCCTCTTCGGAGACCCAGTACTTC. Encoded protein: CSVVPSSETQYF.

The chain uses TRBV7-2 and TRBJ2-7; TRBD1 matches at 7 bases. The CDR3 length is 15 residues. V lost 5 bases, J lost 2 bases, and 9 bases stayed unmatched. Per germline, CDR1 SGHTA and CDR2 FQGNSA. CDR3 in amino acids: CASSRLQGTPYEQYF. CDR3 DNA: TGTGCCAGCAGCCGATTACAGGGGACCCCCTACGAGCAGTACTTC.

The gene calls are TRBV11-2 and TRBJ2-2; no firm D call. Trimming left V 2 bases short and J 4 bases short, with 8 bases between. From germline, CDR1 is SGHAT and CDR2 FQNNGV. This CDR3 comprises 14 residues. The CDR3 DNA reads as TGTGCCAGCAGCTTACATTCCGGCACCGGGGAGCTGTTTTTT. This encodes CASSLHSGTGELFF.

V and J are TRBV28 and TRBJ2-3, with D possibly matching TRBD2 (5 bases). V gave up 3 bases and J gave up 4 bases, with 11 bases separating them. Germline V lookup: CDR1 MDHEN, CDR2 SYDVKM. CDR3 length: 14 amino acids. Here the CDR3 reads CASSLGGAADTQYF. The CDR3, as DNA: TGTGCCAGCAGTTTGGGCGGAGCGGCAGATACGCAGTATTTT.

The chain combines TRBV20-1 with TRBJ2-5; D gene uncertain. Germline V gives CDR1 DFQATT, CDR2 SNEGSKA (reference sequence). The CDR3 is 13 residues long. V lost 8 bases and J lost 4, with 17 bases in between. Here the CDR3 DNA reads TGCAGTTCAAGGGCCTATCCCGTAGAGACCCAGTACTTC. It encodes CSSRAYPVETQYF.

This sequence joins TRBV7-9 and TRBJ2-1, with 9 bases lining up with TRBD2. Germline CDR1 and CDR2: SEHNR and FQNEAQ (reference sequence). V lost 3 bases to trimming and J lost 7 bases; unmatched junction nucleotides: 13. The CDR3 sequence is 17 residues long. Here the CDR3 reads CASSFGGFPAGGNEQFF. CDR3 coding DNA: TGTGCCAGCAGCTTCGGGGGCTTTCCAGCGGGAGGAAATGAGCAGTTCTTC.

This CDR3 is CASSSRVYEQFF. The CDR3 bases are TGTGCCAGCAGCTCCAGGGTATACGAGCAGTTCTTC. The chain employs TRBV11-2 and TRBJ2-1, with D possibly TRBD1 on 5 matching bases. In germline, CDR1 is SGHAT, CDR2 FQNNGV. The V end lost 4 bases, the J end lost 10 bases, and 11 bases lay between the germline ends. The CDR3 is 12 amino acids.

The chain links TRBV7-9 to TRBJ2-1, with a weak D call TRBD2 (5 bases). The CDR3 extends over 14 amino acids. V lost 3 bases and J 0 bases, leaving 6 bases between the germline ends. Germline V lookup: CDR1 SEHNR, CDR2 FQNEAQ (reference sequence). CDR3 nucleotide sequence: TGTGCCAGCAGCTTTGCGGGCTCCTACAATGAGCAGTTCTTC. This sequence encodes CASSFAGSYNEQFF.

The chain joins TRBV24-1 to TRBJ2-5; D may be TRBD1 (5 bases). The V gene lost 4 bases and the J gene lost 5 bases, with 10 bases spanning the gap. Germline V gene data show CDR1 as KGHDR and CDR2 as SFDVKD. The CDR3 has 13 residues. The DNA of the CDR3 is TGTGCCACCAGTGAATCAGGGATGGAGACCCAGTACTTC. It translates to CATSESGMETQYF.